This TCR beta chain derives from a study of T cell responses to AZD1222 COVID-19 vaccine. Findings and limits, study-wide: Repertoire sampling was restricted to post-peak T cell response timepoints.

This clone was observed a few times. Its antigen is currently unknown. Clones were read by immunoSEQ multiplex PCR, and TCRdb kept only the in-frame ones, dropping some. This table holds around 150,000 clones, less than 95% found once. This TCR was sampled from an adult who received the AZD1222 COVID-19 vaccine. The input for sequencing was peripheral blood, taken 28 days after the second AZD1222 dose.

This chain's CDR3 is CASSFGLAGGPYEQYF. The CDR3 nucleotides read TGTGCCAGCAGCTTCGGACTAGCGGGAGGGCCTTACGAGCAGTACTTC. This chain joins TRBV5-4 and TRBJ2-7; 15 bases line up with TRBD2. The CDR3 is 16 residues long. Germline CDR1 SGHNT, CDR2 YYREEE (reference sequence). V lost 2 bases and J lost 4; bases outside the gene matches: 4.